The 25 T cell receptor beta chains given below trace back to one sample, sequenced in a study of blood T cell repertoires in COVID-19. TCRdb's table, derived via immunoSEQ multiplex PCR, lists solely in-frame clones and lacks some. The sample includes under 250,000 clones, around 82% of them seen just once. Sequencing was carried out using peripheral blood. The receptor set was obtained from a woman older than 75 with acute or convalescent COVID-19.

The chain joins TRBV5-1 to TRBJ2-5; a possible D gene is TRBD2 (6 bases). This CDR3 is 15 amino acids long. Germline assignment: CDR1 SGHRS and CDR2 YFSETQ. V dropped 0 bases and J dropped 3 bases, with 12 bases sitting between them. CDR3 DNA sequence: TGCGCCAGCAGCTTGGGTGGGCGCGGGGAAGAGACCCAGTACTTC. It encodes CASSLGGRGEETQYF.

This clone was seen a handful of times. The V gene is TRBV9, the J gene TRBJ2-7; 8 bases map to TRBD1. CDR3 size: 13 residues. The germline V gene has CDR1 SGDLS and CDR2 YYNGEE. Unmatched junction bases numbered 4, after V lost 7 bases and J lost 1 base. The CDR3 DNA follows: TGTGCCAGCGGGAGACAGGGGTCCTACGAGCAGTACTTC. Translating gives CASGRQGSYEQYF.

J is TRBJ2-3 and V is TRBV25-1, with D perhaps matching TRBD1 (5 bases). V gave up 6 bases and J gave up 1 base, with 11 bases separating them. Germline CDR1 reads MGHDK; CDR2 reads SYGVNS. CDR3 length: 14 amino acids. CDR3 sequence reads: CASSLGHRTDTQYF. CDR3 DNA: TGTGCCAGCAGCCTCGGACACCGCACAGATACGCAGTATTTT.

The chain has TRBV2 and TRBJ2-3; D might be TRBD2 (5 bases). The CDR3 runs 13 residues. V lost 10 bases to trimming and J lost 3 bases, with 14 bases between them. Germline lookup yields CDR1 SNHLY and CDR2 FYNNEI. Here the CDR3 reads CAMTGSPTDTQYF. DNA of the CDR3: TGTGCCATGACGGGGAGCCCGACAGATACGCAGTATTTT.

The chain couples TRBV30 to TRBJ1-6; D is ambiguous. The CDR3 consists of 14 residues. From germline, CDR1 is GTSNPN and CDR2 SVGIG (reference sequence). Trimming pared 3 bases from V and 7 bases from J, leaving 13 bases between. Here the CDR3 DNA reads TGTGCCTGGAGCCGGGATGGCGTAAATTCACCCCTCCACTTT. This codes for CAWSRDGVNSPLHF.

The rearrangement joins TRBV3-1 (or the pseudogene TRBV3-2) to TRBJ2-2; 15 nucleotides align to TRBD2. Germline V gene sequence: CDR1 LGHDT, CDR2 YNNKEL (reference sequence). The length of the CDR3 is 18 residues. J was trimmed by 4 bases and V by 3 bases; bases with no gene match: 6. Written as DNA, the CDR3 is TGTGCCAGCAGCCAGGAGGGACTAGCGGGGGGCGGCACCGGGGAGCTGTTTTTT. This translates into CASSQEGLAGGGTGELFF.

This clone was counted a few times. The chain carries TRBV5-4 and TRBJ2-7; 8 bases map to TRBD1. J was trimmed by 4 bases and V by 0 bases; bases with no gene match: 6. From germline, CDR1 is SGHNT and CDR2 YYREEE (reference sequence). The length of the CDR3 is 15 residues. CDR3 in amino acids: CASSLGPGQGYEQYF. CDR3 DNA sequence: TGTGCCAGCAGCTTGGGGCCCGGACAGGGTTACGAGCAGTACTTC. The full variable domain, with the rest looked up from reference TRBV5-4 and TRBJ2-7, is ETGVTQSPTHLIKTRGQQVTLRCSSQSGHNTVSWYQQALGQGPQFIFQYYREEENGRGNFPPRFSGLQFPNYSSELNVNALELDDSALYLCASSLGPGQGYEQYFGPGTRLTVT.

This rearrangement joins TRBV11-2 to TRBJ2-1, with TRBD2 matching over 11 bases. V trimming: 1 base; J trimming: 7 bases; junction bases outside the gene matches: 3. This CDR3 spans 15 amino acids. Looked up from germline, CDR1 is SGHAT and CDR2 is FQNNGV. The CDR3 sequence is CASSLGASGGNEQFF. The CDR3 bases are TGTGCCAGCAGCTTAGGGGCTAGCGGGGGGAATGAGCAGTTCTTC.

The chain couples TRBV5-8 to TRBJ1-1, with D perhaps TRBD1 (5 bases). The CDR3 totals 15 residues. Germline loops: CDR1 SGHTS, CDR2 YDEGEE. Trimming removed 6 bases from V and 0 bases from J, with 15 bases in between. The CDR3: CASTPRRGLNTEAFF. The CDR3 DNA is TGTGCCAGCACCCCTCGGCGGGGACTGAACACTGAAGCTTTCTTT. The full variable domain, completed using reference TRBV5-8 and TRBJ1-1, is EAGVTQSPTHLIKTRGQQATLRCSPISGHTSVYWYQQALGLGLQFLLWYDEGEERNRGNFPPRFSGRQFPNYSSELNVNALELEDSALYLCASTPRRGLNTEAFFGQGTRLTVV.

A single count supports this clone. In DNA form, the CDR3 reads TGTGCCAGCTCCAGCGGACAGCCCTCAAATGAAAAACTGTTTTTT. Translating it yields CASSSGQPSNEKLFF. The chain employs TRBV18 and TRBJ1-4; D perhaps matches TRBD1 (6 bases). The germline gives CDR1 KGHSH, CDR2 LQKENI. The V and J ends lost 6 bases and 5 bases respectively, with 16 bases between them. The CDR3 contains 15 residues.

The J gene is TRBJ2-1, the V gene TRBV19, with TRBD1 as a possible D gene (5 bases). The CDR3 sequence is 14 residues long. Germline values: CDR1 LNHDA, CDR2 SQIVND (reference sequence). With 7 bases removed from V and 0 bases from J, the gap between germline ends came to 10 bases. This CDR3 is CASKQASSYNEQFF. The CDR3 DNA follows: TGTGCCAGTAAACAGGCCAGCTCCTACAATGAGCAGTTCTTC.

J is TRBJ1-1 and V is TRBV7-9; tentatively, D is TRBD1 (5 bases). The CDR3 totals 13 residues. The germline V and J ends were trimmed by 1 base and 8 bases, with 11 bases remaining between them. The germline V gene has CDR1 SEHNR and CDR2 FQNEAQ (reference sequence). DNA of the CDR3: TGTGCCAGCAGCTTAGGGGATGGGGCAGAAGCTTTCTTT. Translated, it gives CASSLGDGAEAFF.

The CDR3 here is CASSISGVSADTQYF. The DNA of the CDR3 is TGTGCCAGTAGTATTAGCGGAGTATCGGCGGATACGCAGTATTTT. The chain is built from TRBV19 and TRBJ2-3, with D tentatively TRBD2 (6 bases). Trimming took off 3 bases at V and 6 bases at J, with 16 bases between the two ends. The V gene's germline CDR1 is LNHDA and CDR2 SQIVND (reference sequence). CDR3 length: 15 residues.

The table lists this clone with many counts. V usage is TRBV7-8 and J usage is TRBJ2-2, with TRBD1 as a possible D gene (5 bases). Trimming removed 1 base from V and 6 bases from J, with 9 bases in between. The CDR3 loop spans 14 amino acids. Germline V gene lookup returns CDR1 SGHVS and CDR2 FQNEAQ. The CDR3 spells CASSLVMGPGELFF. CDR3 nucleotide sequence: TGTGCCAGCAGCTTAGTGATGGGGCCCGGGGAGCTGTTTTTT.

The chain is built from TRBV19 and TRBJ1-5, with TRBD1 matching 8 bases. CDR1 is LNHDA and CDR2 is SQIVND in the germline V gene (reference sequence). This CDR3 has 13 amino acids. V lost 4 bases and J lost 7; bases outside the gene matches: 3. The CDR3 reads CASSTTGVQPQHF. Written as DNA, the CDR3 is TGTGCCAGTAGTACGACAGGGGTCCAGCCCCAGCATTTT.

The chain recombines TRBV3-1 (or the pseudogene TRBV3-2) with TRBJ2-3; D is possibly TRBD1 (8 bases). The CDR3 is 15 residues long. The V end lost 6 bases, the J end lost 5 bases, and 18 bases lay between the germline ends. Germline V gives CDR1 LGHDT, CDR2 YNNKEL (reference sequence). The CDR3 loop is CASSQTGGVGDTQYF. CDR3 nucleotide sequence: TGTGCCAGCAGTCAAACAGGGGGGGTAGGAGATACGCAGTATTTT.

This clone has more than one count but fewer than ten. This chain uses TRBV5-1 with TRBJ2-3, with D possibly matching TRBD1 (6 bases). In germline, CDR1 is SGHRS, CDR2 YFSETQ. The CDR3 covers 14 residues. Trimming left V 1 base short and J 10 bases short, with 16 bases between. Written as DNA, the CDR3 is TGCGCCAGCAGCTTGAGCCCGCAGGGGAGATCGCAGTATTTT. Its protein is CASSLSPQGRSQYF.

DNA of the CDR3: TGTGCCAGCAGCACAGGGGGCGAGCAGTACTTC. As protein: CASSTGGEQYF. This chain links TRBV6-6 with TRBJ2-7; 8 nucleotides agree with TRBD1. CDR1 MNHNY and CDR2 SVGAGI come from the germline V gene (reference sequence). V trimming: 6 bases; J trimming: 6 bases; junction bases outside the gene matches: 1. The CDR3 contains 11 residues.

Note on this clone: Other DNA sequences in the same sample also yield this CDR3. This chain joins TRBV18 and TRBJ1-2; 8 bases agree with TRBD1. This CDR3 is built from 13 residues. V lost 6 bases, J lost 5 bases, and 5 bases stayed unmatched. Germline lookup yields CDR1 KGHSH and CDR2 LQKENI. The CDR3 is CASSPDRAYGYTF. The CDR3, as DNA: TGTGCCAGCTCCCCGGACAGGGCTTATGGCTACACCTTC.

J is TRBJ1-2 and V is TRBV5-8; D not certain. This CDR3 spans 15 amino acids. Germline lookup yields CDR1 SGHTS and CDR2 YDEGEE. With 2 bases removed from V and 4 bases from J, the gap between germline ends came to 15 bases. As DNA, the CDR3 is TGTGCCAGCAGCTTCCTCGGCGGCCAAGGCTATGGCTACACCTTC. Residues: CASSFLGGQGYGYTF.

The chain uses TRBV3-1 (or the pseudogene TRBV3-2) and TRBJ2-1, with TRBD2 matching over 10 bases. CDR3 size: 15 residues. Germline V gives CDR1 LGHDT, CDR2 YNNKEL (reference sequence). Trimming at V came to 4 bases and at J to 4 bases, leaving 4 bases not matched to a gene. CDR3 sequence: CASSLKRGGYNEQFF. The CDR3 DNA sequence: TGTGCCAGCAGCCTCAAGCGGGGGGGTTACAATGAGCAGTTCTTC.

The chain recombines TRBV29-1 with TRBJ1-4; 10 bases agree with TRBD1. The germline gives CDR1 SQVTM, CDR2 ANQGSEA. This CDR3 is built from 14 residues. With 6 bases clipped from V and 7 bases from J, the junction kept 8 bases outside the gene matches. The CDR3 DNA sequence: TGCAGCGTGATGACAGGGGGCAGGGGTGAAAAACTGTTTTTT. Its protein is CSVMTGGRGEKLFF.

This chain connects TRBV5-4 to TRBJ2-3; TRBD2 matches at 9 bases. Germline V gene data show CDR1 as SGHNT and CDR2 as YYREEE (reference sequence). The CDR3 loop spans 16 amino acids. The V and J ends lost 0 bases and 5 bases, in that order; junction bases with no gene match: 7. The CDR3 nucleotides are TGTGCCAGCAGCTTGGAAATAATAGCGGGGGAAGATACGCAGTATTTT. As protein: CASSLEIIAGEDTQYF.

The chain couples TRBV11-3 to TRBJ1-1; the match to TRBD1 covers 7 bases. The junction had 7 bases not matched to a gene; V was cut back by 1 base and J by 5 bases. The CDR3 spans 15 residues. CDR1 SGHNT and CDR2 YENEEA come from the germline V gene. The CDR3: CASSLAAGGMTEAFF. For the CDR3, the DNA is TGTGCCAGCAGCTTAGCGGCAGGGGGTATGACTGAAGCTTTCTTT. Full variable domain (remainder filled in from reference TRBV11-3 and TRBJ1-1): EAGVVQSPRYKIIEKKQPVAFWCNPISGHNTLYWYLQNLGQGPELLIRYENEEAVDDSQLPKDRFSAERLKGVDSTLKIQPAELGDSAVYLCASSLAAGGMTEAFFGQGTRLTVV.

The chain uses TRBV28 and TRBJ1-1; a weak D match, TRBD1 (6 bases). The germline V gene encodes CDR1 MDHEN and CDR2 SYDVKM. CDR3 length equals 12 residues. Trimming pared 8 bases from V and 4 bases from J, leaving 11 bases between. As DNA, the CDR3 is TGTGCCAGCGCAGGACAGCTCACTGAAGCTTTCTTT. The encoded protein is CASAGQLTEAFF.